These T cell receptor beta chains were read from a single sample in a study of blood T cell repertoires in COVID-19. The method was immunoSEQ multiplex PCR; TCRdb's version includes in-frame clones alone and lacks a portion of them. In the table there are just under 90,000 clones, roughly 70% of which are singletons. What was sequenced was peripheral blood. All receptors derive from a woman of 80 years or more with acute or convalescent COVID-19. The CDR3 runs from the conserved cysteine through the conserved F or W. A D gene is named only where the DNA matches it firmly. The size of a clone is reported for some rows only, either as once, few or many, or as a class for expanded clones.

J | V | D | size | CDR3 | DNA
TRBJ2-7 | TRBV7-9 | NA | NA | CASSFGLNEQYF | TGTGCCAGCAGCTTTGGGCTTAACGAGCAGTACTTC
TRBJ1-2 | TRBV24-1 | TRBD1 | few | CATQGTGDSYGYTF | TGTGCCACCCAAGGGACAGGGGATAGTTATGGCTACACCTTC
TRBJ2-2 | TRBV2 | NA | few | CASSEGWSGTGELFF | TGTGCCAGCAGTGAAGGGTGGTCGGGCACCGGGGAGCTGTTTTTT
TRBJ1-5 | TRBV18 | NA | NA | CASSPEAAGNQPQHF | TGTGCCAGCTCGCCCGAGGCGGCGGGCAATCAGCCCCAGCATTTT
TRBJ1-2 | TRBV3-1/TRBV3-2 | NA | NA | CASSEWTGGGGYTF | TGTGCCAGCAGCGAATGGACGGGGGGAGGTGGCTACACCTTC
TRBJ1-2 | TRBV5-6 | NA | NA | CASSGRGSRASDYGYTF | TGTGCCAGCAGCGGGCGGGGGAGTAGGGCTTCAGACTATGGCTACACCTTC
TRBJ2-7 | TRBV5-6 | NA | once | CASSTQGFGVYEQYF | TGTGCCAGCAGCACCCAGGGGTTCGGGGTCTACGAGCAGTACTTC
TRBJ1-2 | TRBV7-2 | TRBD1 | few | CASSTSQGIPNYGYTF | TGTGCCAGCAGCACATCACAGGGGATCCCTAACTATGGCTACACCTTC
TRBJ1-5 | TRBV7-9 | TRBD1 | once | CASSLDRGDQPQHF | TGTGCCAGCAGCTTAGACAGGGGAGATCAGCCCCAGCATTTT
TRBJ2-5 | TRBV7-2 | NA | NA | CASSPWQARETQYF | TGTGCCAGCAGCCCCTGGCAGGCACGGGAGACCCAGTACTTC
TRBJ2-2 | TRBV19 | TRBD2 | NA | CASRSEGRDRLTGELFF | TGTGCCAGTCGCTCGGAGGGGAGGGATAGGCTCACCGGGGAGCTGTTTTTT
TRBJ1-2 | TRBV6-6 | NA | NA | CASSPQDRYGYTF | TGTGCCAGCAGCCCCCAGGACAGATATGGCTACACCTTC
TRBJ1-1 | TRBV5-1 | TRBD1 | NA | CASSQTGPRTYTEAFF | TGCGCCAGCAGCCAGACAGGGCCCCGGACGTACACTGAAGCTTTCTTT
TRBJ1-2 | TRBV10-3 | TRBD1 | NA | CAISEGTGVGGYTF | TGTGCCATCAGTGAAGGGACAGGGGTAGGGGGCTACACCTTC
TRBJ1-1 | TRBV19 | NA | NA | CASRLTGIYTEAFF | TGTGCCAGTAGGTTAACAGGGATTTACACTGAAGCTTTCTTT
TRBJ1-6 | TRBV27 | NA | NA | CASSQGGTYNSPLHF | TGTGCCAGCAGCCAAGGGGGAACCTATAATTCACCCCTCCACTTT
TRBJ2-7 | TRBV2 | TRBD1 | NA | CASSEIWDRGIEQYF | TGTGCCAGCAGTGAAATCTGGGACAGGGGGATCGAGCAGTACTTC
TRBJ1-2 | TRBV7-9 | NA | NA | CASSLEIGAYGYTF | TGTGCCAGCAGCTTAGAAATAGGGGCTTATGGCTACACCTTC
TRBJ1-1 | TRBV20-1 | NA | NA | CSARAPKEAFF | TGCAGTGCTAGAGCTCCTAAGGAAGCTTTCTTT
TRBJ2-2 | TRBV19 | TRBD1 | NA | CASSPTGGTGELFF | TGTGCCAGTAGTCCGACAGGGGGCACCGGGGAGCTGTTTTTT
TRBJ1-5 | TRBV12-3/TRBV12-4 | TRBD1 | few | CASSRDRNQPQHF | TGTGCCAGCAGTCGGGACAGAAATCAGCCCCAGCATTTT
TRBJ2-3 | TRBV4-3 | TRBD2 | NA | CASSQAGGTDTQYF | TGCGCCAGCAGCCAAGCGGGGGGAACAGATACGCAGTATTTT
TRBJ1-1 | TRBV28 | TRBD1 | NA | CASSVRDRTVGEAFF | TGTGCCAGCAGTGTACGGGACAGGACCGTAGGTGAAGCTTTCTTT
TRBJ2-5 | TRBV7-9 | NA | NA | CASSLAGVQETQYF | TGTGCCAGCAGCCTAGCCGGGGTCCAAGAGACCCAGTACTTC
TRBJ1-2 | TRBV7-2 | NA | few | CASSLEVAGVGYTF | TGTGCCAGCAGCTTAGAAGTTGCAGGGGTCGGCTACACCTTC
TRBJ2-5 | TRBV4-1 | TRBD1 | NA | CASSQDPGQGALETQYF | TGCGCCAGCAGCCAAGATCCGGGACAGGGGGCTTTGGAGACCCAGTACTTC
TRBJ2-2 | TRBV6-2/TRBV6-3 | NA | NA | CASSYFLTGELFF | TGTGCCAGCAGTTATTTCCTCACCGGGGAGCTGTTTTTT
TRBJ2-3 | TRBV11-3 | NA | NA | CASSKPQGSGTDTQYF | TGTGCCAGCAGCAAACCACAGGGTTCAGGCACAGATACGCAGTATTTT
TRBJ2-7 | TRBV11-1 | TRBD1 | NA | CASSLGDRDLQYF | TGTGCCAGCAGCTTAGGGGACAGGGATCTGCAGTACTTC
TRBJ2-3 | TRBV3-1/TRBV3-2 | TRBD2 | few | CASSQEGLAGGKEDTQYF | TGTGCCAGCAGCCAAGAAGGACTAGCGGGGGGGAAGGAAGATACGCAGTATTTT
TRBJ2-7 | TRBV7-2 | NA | NA | CASSLASSYEQYF | TGTGCCAGCAGCTTAGCCAGCTCCTACGAGCAGTACTTC
TRBJ2-7 | TRBV27 | TRBD2 | NA | CASSASGGLPWEQYF | TGTGCCAGCAGCGCTAGCGGGGGCCTACCCTGGGAGCAGTACTTC
TRBJ2-7 | TRBV30 | TRBD2 | NA | CAGGEDAEQYF | TGTGCCGGGGGGGAGGACGCGGAGCAGTACTTC
TRBJ2-5 | TRBV2 | TRBD1 | NA | CASSPLGQGAETQYF | TGTGCCAGCAGCCCTCTGGGACAGGGGGCAGAGACCCAGTACTTC
TRBJ2-7 | TRBV5-1 | NA | NA | CASSRRTSGRINYEQYF | TGCGCCAGCAGCCGGCGGACATCGGGTAGGATCAACTACGAGCAGTACTTC
TRBJ1-1 | TRBV5-4 | NA | NA | CASSLDRTQILNTEAFF | TGTGCCAGCAGCTTGGACCGAACACAGATCCTGAACACTGAAGCTTTCTTT
TRBJ1-1 | TRBV12-3/TRBV12-4 | TRBD1 | NA | CASVGDRGTEAFF | TGTGCCAGCGTTGGGGACAGGGGCACTGAAGCTTTCTTT
TRBJ1-2 | TRBV7-8 | NA | NA | CASSFSSFPGRGYTF | TGTGCCAGCAGCTTTTCCTCCTTTCCGGGAAGGGGCTACACCTTC
TRBJ2-3 | TRBV5-1 | NA | NA | CASSLGGREDTQYF | TGCGCCAGCAGTTTGGGGGGGCGCGAAGATACGCAGTATTTT
TRBJ1-4 | TRBV5-1 | NA | NA | CASSSSGASNEKLFF | TGCGCCAGCAGCTCAAGCGGGGCCTCAAATGAAAAACTGTTTTTT